One and the same sample provided the 23 T cell receptor beta chains below, sequenced in a study of T cells in tuberculosis (dated by TCRdb to 2017 to 2018). The sample's time point label is to be understood as: new active TB diagnosis, blood taken before or within 7 days of starting treatment. To prepare the library, the immunoSEQ multiplex PCR assay was applied. The immuneACCESS repertoire file appears here via TCRdb, limited to in-frame rearrangements. These files lack a portion of the clones; in checked studies, under half of the deficit traces to unresolved V genes, and the cause of the others is not known. This sample has about 35,000 clones in its table, and roughly 94% of those were observed once. The ten most abundant clones make up 7% of the sample. The material was PBMCs, obtained at tuberculosis diagnosis. The receptor source for this set is an adult with tuberculosis. Some clones in this sample may be carry-over from other donors' samples.

J is TRBJ2-1 and V is TRBV5-1; D might be TRBD1 (6 bases). Between the trimmed V and J ends, which lost 1 base and 5 bases, there was a span of 13 bases. CDR3 length: 15 residues. The V gene's germline CDR1 is SGHRS and CDR2 YFSETQ. As DNA, the CDR3 is TGCGCCAGCAGCTTGTACAGGGCATACAACAATGAGCAGTTCTTC. Translated, it gives CASSLYRAYNNEQFF.

V and J are TRBV27 and TRBJ2-2, with a possible D match to TRBD1 (5 bases). Germline V gene lookup returns CDR1 MNHEY and CDR2 SMNVEV (reference sequence). The CDR3 spans 15 residues. V lost 0 bases, J lost 7 bases, and 12 bases lay in between. The CDR3 DNA sequence: TGTGCCAGCAGTTTATCGGTAGGGGCGAGCGGGGAGCTGTTTTTT. It is translated as CASSLSVGASGELFF.

The V call is TRBV15, the J call TRBJ1-1, with D unclear. CDR1 LNHNV and CDR2 YYDKDF come from the germline V gene (reference sequence). CDR3 length equals 14 residues. The V gene lost 0 bases and the J gene lost 4 bases, with 9 bases spanning the gap. CDR3 sequence: CATSRDLGSTEAFF. CDR3 nucleotides: TGTGCCACCAGCAGAGATTTAGGGAGCACTGAAGCTTTCTTT.

In DNA, the CDR3 is TGTGCCAGCAGTTACTCGAGAGGGTCGGGGGGCTGGGAGCAGTACTTC. It specifies CASSYSRGSGGWEQYF. The genes are TRBV6-5 and TRBJ2-7, with a possible D match to TRBD2 (7 bases). CDR1 is MNHEY and CDR2 is SVGAGI in the germline V gene. V was clipped by 0 bases and J by 7 bases, with 19 bases between them. The CDR3 runs to 16 residues.

This rearrangement joins TRBV7-9 to TRBJ2-3; 10 bases align to TRBD1. This CDR3 region has 15 residues. J was trimmed by 6 bases and V by 5 bases; bases with no gene match: 8. Germline CDR1 SEHNR, CDR2 FQNEAQ (reference sequence). CDR3 sequence reads: CASSPGQGTDDTQYF. The CDR3 nucleotides read TGTGCCAGCAGCCCGGGACAGGGGACGGACGATACGCAGTATTTT. Complete variable domain (other parts from reference TRBV7-9 and TRBJ2-3): DTGVSQNPRHKITKRGQNVTFRCDPISEHNRLYWYRQTLGQGPEFLTYFQNEAQLEKSRLLSDRFSAERPKGSFSTLEIQRTEQGDSAMYLCASSPGQGTDDTQYFGPGTRLTVL.

This chain links TRBV6-4 with TRBJ1-1, with 7 bases identical to TRBD1. This CDR3 spans 15 amino acids. CDR1 MRHNA and CDR2 SNTAGT come from the germline V gene. V gave up 6 bases and J gave up 6 bases; unmatched junction bases: 13. The CDR3 sequence is CASSFEGGALSEAFF. CDR3 bases: TGTGCCAGCAGCTTTGAAGGGGGCGCTTTATCTGAAGCTTTCTTT.

The J gene is TRBJ1-4, the V gene TRBV7-6; 10 nucleotides agree with TRBD1. The CDR3 runs to 15 residues. Germline-derived CDR1 and CDR2 are SGHVS and FNYEAQ. V was clipped by 5 bases and J by 8 bases; unmatched bases: 8. CDR3: CASSPGDRGGEKLFF. The CDR3 region has the DNA TGTGCCAGCAGCCCCGGGGACAGGGGAGGCGAAAAACTGTTTTTT.

The chain has TRBV19 and TRBJ2-1; weak D call: TRBD2 (7 bases). The CDR3 spans 15 residues. Germline V gives CDR1 LNHDA, CDR2 SQIVND (reference sequence). V dropped 6 bases and J dropped 7 bases, with 19 bases sitting between them. CDR3 in DNA: TGTGCCAGTAGAGTTATGAGGGGGAGGGGGAATGAGCAGTTCTTC. This codes for CASRVMRGRGNEQFF.

The chain couples TRBV6-5 to TRBJ1-6, with 7 positions matching TRBD1. This CDR3 is 14 amino acids long. CDR1 is MNHEY, CDR2 SVGAGI, per germline. V lost 6 bases to trimming and J lost 8 bases; unmatched junction nucleotides: 7. This CDR3 is CASSLGGRDSPLHF. The CDR3, as DNA: TGTGCCAGCAGCCTAGGGGGCCGGGATTCACCCCTCCACTTT.

CDR3 region: CASRTQDRQGGHGYTF. The CDR3 nucleotides read TGTGCCAGTAGAACTCAAGATCGACAGGGGGGGCATGGCTACACCTTC. J is TRBJ1-2 and V is TRBV19, with 9 bases matching TRBD1. CDR1 is LNHDA, CDR2 SQIVND, per germline (reference sequence). The CDR3 is 16 residues long. The trim removed 6 bases at V and 6 bases at J, leaving 14 bases unmatched. The variable domain in full, completed from reference TRBV19 and TRBJ1-2, reads DGGITQSPKYLFRKEGQNVTLSCEQNLNHDAMYWYRQDPGQGLRLIYYSQIVNDFQKGDIAEGYSVSREKKESFPLTVTSAQKNPTAFYLCASRTQDRQGGHGYTFGSGTRLTVV.

J is TRBJ2-1 and V is TRBV7-8, with D perhaps matching TRBD1 (6 bases). Germline V CDR1 and CDR2: SGHVS, FQNEAQ. Trimming pared 5 bases from V and 6 bases from J, leaving 11 bases between. The CDR3 length is 13 residues. The CDR3 coding sequence is TGTGCCAGCAGCGCCCACAGGGCCAATGAGCAGTTCTTC. Its translation: CASSAHRANEQFF. Full variable domain (rest looked up from reference TRBV7-8 and TRBJ2-1): GAGVSQSPRYKVAKRGQDVALRCDPISGHVSLFWYQQALGQGPEFLTYFQNEAQLDKSGLPSDRFFAERPEGSVSTLKIQRTQQEDSAVYLCASSAHRANEQFFGPGTRLTVL.

The chain carries TRBV5-6 and TRBJ2-7; 7 bases match TRBD2. The CDR3 is 18 residues long. Germline V lookup: CDR1 SGHDT, CDR2 YYEEEE. V shed 0 bases, J shed 3 bases, and the junction held 15 bases outside the gene matches. The CDR3 region has the DNA TGTGCCAGCAGCTTGGGCACTAGGGAGGGGAGGTGGGACTACGAGCAGTACTTC. The encoded protein is CASSLGTREGRWDYEQYF.

This clone was recorded a few times. The chain links TRBV11-1 to TRBJ2-7; 7 bases map to TRBD1. This CDR3 contains 15 residues. V shed 4 bases, J shed 3 bases, and the junction held 9 bases outside the gene matches. Germline V CDR1 and CDR2: SGHAT, FQDESV (reference sequence). CDR3 in DNA: TGTGCCAGCAGCTCCACCGGGACAGACATCTACGAGCAGTACTTC. Its protein is CASSSTGTDIYEQYF.

The CDR3 DNA follows: TGTGCCAGCAGCTTAGAGGGGGCCCCCTCCTACAATGAGCAGTTCTTC. Its protein product is CASSLEGAPSYNEQFF. This sequence joins TRBV11-2 and TRBJ2-1; tentatively, D is TRBD1 (6 bases). The CDR3 totals 16 residues. CDR1 and CDR2 (germline): SGHAT, FQNNGV. Trimming took 0 bases from V and 0 from J, leaving 9 bases between them.

The chain is built from TRBV5-1 and TRBJ2-7; TRBD1 matches at 9 bases. With 3 bases clipped from V and 6 bases from J, the junction kept 10 bases outside the gene matches. Germline V gives CDR1 SGHRS, CDR2 YFSETQ. The CDR3 totals 15 residues. This CDR3 is CASSSTGTGMLEQYF. CDR3 coding DNA: TGCGCCAGCAGCTCCACCGGGACAGGGATGCTCGAGCAGTACTTC.

This clone was recorded once. This chain joins TRBV10-3 and TRBJ2-4, with D perhaps matching TRBD2 (6 bases). Trimming took off 0 bases at V and 0 bases at J, with 18 bases between the two ends. There are 19 residues in the CDR3. Germline CDR1 reads ENHRY; CDR2 reads SYGVKD. The CDR3 nucleotides read TGTGCCATCAGTGAGTCGTCTGGACTAAAGAGCATAGCCAAAAACATTCAGTACTTC. Amino acids: CAISESSGLKSIAKNIQYF.

The chain combines TRBV10-3 with TRBJ2-3, with 7 bases aligning to TRBD1. The CDR3 is 13 residues long. J lost 4 bases, V lost 6 bases, and 4 bases had no gene match. Germline-derived CDR1 and CDR2 are ENHRY and SYGVKD. CDR3 in amino acids: CAISKQGADTQYF. CDR3 coding DNA: TGTGCCATCAGCAAGCAGGGGGCAGATACGCAGTATTTT.

The CDR3 region has the DNA TGTGCCAGTAGTATAGCGGGACAGCTGAACACTGAAGCTTTCTTT. Protein product: CASSIAGQLNTEAFF. V is TRBV19 and J is TRBJ1-1; 7 bases fit TRBD1. The CDR3 length is 15 residues. J lost 0 bases, V lost 1 base, and 2 bases had no gene match. Germline CDR1 LNHDA, CDR2 SQIVND (reference sequence).

The CDR3 here is CASKSPGQSTDTQYF. The CDR3 coding sequence is TGTGCCAGCAAGAGTCCGGGACAGAGCACAGATACGCAGTATTTT. The chain employs TRBV27 and TRBJ2-3; 7 bases are a match to TRBD1. Germline-derived CDR1 and CDR2 are MNHEY and SMNVEV (reference sequence). V shed 7 bases, J shed 0 bases, and the junction held 7 bases outside the gene matches. The CDR3 has 15 residues.

The rearrangement uses TRBV11-2 and TRBJ2-1, with TRBD1 matching 7 bases. CDR3 length equals 15 residues. Losses at the gene ends were 5 bases for V and 2 bases for J; bases not matched to a gene: 6. Germline values: CDR1 SGHAT, CDR2 FQNNGV. The CDR3 DNA is TGTGCCAGCAGCCCCACCGGGACAGCCTACAATGAGCAGTTCTTC. This gives the protein CASSPTGTAYNEQFF. Complete variable domain (other parts from reference TRBV11-2 and TRBJ2-1): EAGVAQSPRYKIIEKRQSVAFWCNPISGHATLYWYQQILGQGPKLLIQFQNNGVVDDSQLPKDRFSAERLKGVDSTLKIQPAKLEDSAVYLCASSPTGTAYNEQFFGPGTRLTVL.

This chain links TRBV6-4 with TRBJ2-6; 7 bases are a match to TRBD1. The CDR3 is made up of 19 amino acids. Germline assignment: CDR1 MRHNA and CDR2 SNTAGT. Trimming took 1 base from V and 1 from J; bases not matched to a gene: 10. CDR3 amino acids: CASSDWHRGGDSGANVLTF. The CDR3 DNA is TGTGCCAGCAGTGACTGGCACAGGGGCGGTGATTCTGGGGCCAACGTCCTGACTTTC.

The CDR3, as DNA: TGTGCCAGCTCATCGACAGGGGGAGAGACCCAGTACTTC. Translating it yields CASSSTGGETQYF. This sequence joins TRBV18 and TRBJ2-5, with 9 bases matching TRBD1. The V and J ends lost 5 bases and 4 bases, in that order; junction bases with no gene match: 2. The CDR3 sequence is 13 residues long. Germline lookup yields CDR1 KGHSH and CDR2 LQKENI.

This chain uses TRBV7-6 with TRBJ2-2, with 8 bases identical to TRBD2. V was pared by 5 bases and J by 1 base, with 3 bases of the junction left unmatched. This CDR3 spans 15 amino acids. Germline-derived CDR1 and CDR2 are SGHVS and FNYEAQ. As DNA, the CDR3 is TGTGCCAGCAGCCCTCGGGGGGGGAACACCGGGGAGCTGTTTTTT. The encoded protein is CASSPRGGNTGELFF.